The rows below give T cell receptor beta chains drawn from one sample of a study of metastatic and nonmetastatic thyroid tumors. With MiXCR, TCRdb reprocessed the PCR reads. Of 15,000 to 20,000 clones in the sample, under 35% were seen once. The sample consisted of tumor tissue. These receptors were collected from a female donor with papillary thyroid cancer or a benign thyroid nodule (not recorded which). Some clones in this sample may be carry-over from other donors' samples. Both conserved end residues are part of each CDR3. The order of the fields is D gene, J gene, clone size, V gene, CDR3 protein, CDR3 DNA. A D gene is named only where the DNA matches it firmly. Not all rows give a size; the values are once, few, many and, for expanded clones, a class.

d_gene: NA; j_gene: TRBJ2-7; abundance: few; v_gene: TRBV4-3; CDR3aa: CASSQDFPGSSYEQYF; CDR3nt: TGCGCCAGCAGCCAAGATTTCCCGGGTAGCTCCTACGAGCAGTACTTC
d_gene: TRBD2; j_gene: TRBJ2-2; abundance: NA; v_gene: TRBV30; CDR3aa: CAWSPGTRSAAELFF; CDR3nt: TGTGCCTGGAGCCCCGGGACTAGGAGCGCCGCGGAGCTGTTTTTT
d_gene: TRBD2; j_gene: TRBJ2-1; abundance: many; v_gene: TRBV7-8; CDR3aa: CASSLAWREGNEQFF; CDR3nt: TGTGCCAGCAGCTTAGCCTGGCGGGAGGGGAATGAGCAGTTCTTC
d_gene: TRBD2; j_gene: TRBJ2-7; abundance: NA; v_gene: TRBV5-4; CDR3aa: CASSSDSGRYEQYF; CDR3nt: TGTGCCAGCAGCTCGGATAGCGGGAGATACGAGCAGTACTTC
d_gene: NA; j_gene: TRBJ1-2; abundance: NA; v_gene: TRBV6-6; CDR3aa: CASSYSGTNYGYTF; CDR3nt: TGTGCCAGCAGTTACTCCGGGACTAACTATGGCTACACCTTC
d_gene: TRBD1; j_gene: TRBJ1-2; abundance: few; v_gene: TRBV5-1; CDR3aa: CASSRLSTGEVGYTF; CDR3nt: TGCGCCAGCAGCCGACTTTCGACAGGGGAGGTAGGCTACACCTTC
d_gene: NA; j_gene: TRBJ2-1; abundance: NA; v_gene: TRBV30; CDR3aa: CAWSGDRSSYNEQFF; CDR3nt: TGTGCCTGGAGCGGGGACCGGAGCTCCTACAATGAGCAGTTCTTC
d_gene: TRBD1; j_gene: TRBJ2-1; abundance: NA; v_gene: TRBV6-1; CDR3aa: CASSGSGTGSFDEQFF; CDR3nt: TGTGCCAGCAGTGGATCCGGGACAGGGTCATTCGATGAGCAGTTCTTC
d_gene: NA; j_gene: TRBJ2-2; abundance: many; v_gene: TRBV20-1; CDR3aa: CSAAWGPHTGELFF; CDR3nt: TGCAGTGCAGCTTGGGGGCCGCACACCGGGGAGCTGTTTTTT
d_gene: NA; j_gene: TRBJ2-2; abundance: NA; v_gene: TRBV6-1; CDR3aa: CASSRSGVGELFF; CDR3nt: TGTGCCAGCAGTCGTTCAGGGGTCGGGGAGCTGTTTTTT
d_gene: NA; j_gene: TRBJ2-7; abundance: medium-sized; v_gene: TRBV7-2; CDR3aa: CASSSPSYEQYF; CDR3nt: TGTGCCAGCAGCTCGCCCTCCTACGAGCAGTACTTC
d_gene: NA; j_gene: TRBJ2-5; abundance: NA; v_gene: TRBV9; CDR3aa: CASSVDPSKGWETQYF; CDR3nt: TGTGCCAGCAGCGTAGACCCATCGAAGGGATGGGAGACCCAGTACTTC
d_gene: TRBD1; j_gene: TRBJ2-7; abundance: NA; v_gene: TRBV11-2; CDR3aa: CASSLERFGTGVYEQYF; CDR3nt: TGTGCCAGCAGCTTAGAGAGATTTGGGACAGGGGTGTACGAGCAGTACTTC
d_gene: TRBD1; j_gene: TRBJ2-7; abundance: many; v_gene: TRBV15; CDR3aa: CATSRSNRQGPFYEQYF; CDR3nt: TGTGCCACCAGCAGATCAAACCGACAGGGCCCCTTCTACGAGCAGTACTTC
d_gene: NA; j_gene: TRBJ1-3; abundance: medium-sized; v_gene: TRBV7-2; CDR3aa: CASSFDSVSGNTIYF; CDR3nt: TGTGCCAGCAGCTTTGACAGCGTCTCTGGAAACACCATATATTTT
d_gene: NA; j_gene: TRBJ2-2; abundance: NA; v_gene: TRBV3-1; CDR3aa: CASSHLGFVELFF; CDR3nt: TGTGCCAGCTCCCATCTGGGGTTCGTGGAGCTGTTTTTT
d_gene: NA; j_gene: TRBJ2-3; abundance: once; v_gene: TRBV5-4; CDR3aa: CASSATRETQYF; CDR3nt: TGTGCCAGCAGCGCTACTAGGGAAACGCAGTATTTT
d_gene: TRBD1; j_gene: TRBJ1-1; abundance: many; v_gene: TRBV20-1; CDR3aa: CSATRQGTEAFF; CDR3nt: TGCAGTGCTACCCGACAGGGCACTGAAGCTTTCTTT
d_gene: TRBD2; j_gene: TRBJ2-7; abundance: many; v_gene: TRBV7-2; CDR3aa: CASSSLAGGPYEQYF; CDR3nt: TGTGCCAGCAGCTCACTAGCGGGAGGGCCGTACGAGCAGTACTTC
d_gene: NA; j_gene: TRBJ1-5; abundance: few; v_gene: TRBV6-1; CDR3aa: CASSTGPGYSNQPQHF; CDR3nt: TGTGCCAGCAGTACAGGTCCTGGTTATAGCAATCAGCCCCAGCATTTT
d_gene: NA; j_gene: TRBJ2-1; abundance: NA; v_gene: TRBV27; CDR3aa: CASTPGDGMENEQFF; CDR3nt: TGTGCCAGCACCCCGGGGGACGGGATGGAAAATGAGCAGTTCTTC
d_gene: NA; j_gene: TRBJ2-6; abundance: NA; v_gene: TRBV4-3; CDR3aa: CASSQDGDNSGANVLTF; CDR3nt: TGCGCCAGCAGCCAAGATGGGGACAACTCTGGGGCCAACGTCCTGACTTTC